These T cell receptor beta chains were read from a single sample in a study of shared T cell receptors in the human thymus. The method was immunoSEQ multiplex PCR; TCRdb's version includes in-frame clones alone and lacks a portion of them. Of some 700,000 clones in the sample, 85% to 90% were seen once. The same sample was also studied in work on human thymus T cells.

Sequenced material: thymocytes. These receptors came from a boy less than two years old with a congenital heart defect. Each CDR3 is given with its conserved first and last residue. The D gene is left open where the match is weak. Clone size, where shown, is once, few, many, or a class for clones that have expanded.

j_gene: TRBJ2-7; v_gene: TRBV7-2; abundance: .; d_gene: TRBD2; CDR3nt: TGTGCCAGCAGCACTTGGCCCCGGACTAGCCTCCTGTACGAGCAGTACTTC; CDR3aa: CASSTWPRTSLLYEQYF
j_gene: TRBJ2-1; v_gene: TRBV19; abundance: .; d_gene: TRBD2; CDR3nt: TGTGCCAGTACCAGGCCGGGGGGCAATGAGCAGTTCTTC; CDR3aa: CASTRPGGNEQFF
j_gene: TRBJ2-3; v_gene: TRBV29-1; abundance: .; d_gene: TRBD2; CDR3nt: TGCAGCGTTAGTCATTGGGCGGGAGGGCTCACAGATACGCAGTATTTT; CDR3aa: CSVSHWAGGLTDTQYF
j_gene: TRBJ2-7; v_gene: TRBV11-2; abundance: .; d_gene: .; CDR3nt: TGTGCCAGCAGCTTAGAGCAGGGGAAGGACGAGCAGTACTTC; CDR3aa: CASSLEQGKDEQYF
j_gene: TRBJ2-7; v_gene: TRBV4-3; abundance: .; d_gene: TRBD2; CDR3nt: TGCGCCAGCAGCCGCCTCCCCCCAACTAGCGGGAGTTTTTACGAGCAGTACTTC; CDR3aa: CASSRLPPTSGSFYEQYF
j_gene: TRBJ2-3; v_gene: TRBV19; abundance: .; d_gene: .; CDR3nt: TGTGCCAGTAGTATTGGGCGAGCAGATACGCAGTATTTT; CDR3aa: CASSIGRADTQYF
j_gene: TRBJ2-7; v_gene: TRBV19; abundance: .; d_gene: .; CDR3nt: TGTGCCGGTAGTCCCCGGGGAGACGAGCAGTACTTC; CDR3aa: CAGSPRGDEQYF
j_gene: TRBJ2-2; v_gene: TRBV5-1; abundance: .; d_gene: TRBD1; CDR3nt: TGCGCCAGCAGGCTCCCCGGGACAGGATACACCGGGGAGCTGTTTTTT; CDR3aa: CASRLPGTGYTGELFF
j_gene: TRBJ2-7; v_gene: TRBV19; abundance: .; d_gene: TRBD1; CDR3nt: TGTGCCAGTAGTATGGGACAGGGCTACGAGCAGTACTTC; CDR3aa: CASSMGQGYEQYF
j_gene: TRBJ1-2; v_gene: TRBV2; abundance: .; d_gene: .; CDR3nt: TGTGCCAGCAGCGCACAGGGTTTTGGCTACACCTTC; CDR3aa: CASSAQGFGYTF
j_gene: TRBJ2-5; v_gene: TRBV2; abundance: .; d_gene: .; CDR3nt: TGTGCCAGCAACCGGCTATTGGCGGACCAAGAGACCCAGTACTTC; CDR3aa: CASNRLLADQETQYF
j_gene: TRBJ2-1; v_gene: TRBV7-9; abundance: .; d_gene: .; CDR3nt: TGTGCCAGCAGCCCGACAGATGCTGAGCAGTTCTTC; CDR3aa: CASSPTDAEQFF
j_gene: TRBJ2-1; v_gene: TRBV4-3; abundance: .; d_gene: TRBD2; CDR3nt: TGCGCCAGCAGCCAGGGGCGTGGGGGGGCGAAAGCGGGAGAAGGGAGGAGAGAGCAGTTCTTC; CDR3aa: CASSQGRGGAKAGEGRREQFF
j_gene: TRBJ2-2; v_gene: TRBV6-6; abundance: .; d_gene: .; CDR3nt: TGTGCCAGCAGCCAGGGGAACACCGGGGAGCTGTTTTTT; CDR3aa: CASSQGNTGELFF
j_gene: TRBJ1-1; v_gene: TRBV4-1; abundance: once; d_gene: .; CDR3nt: TGCGCCAGCAGCCAAGACCCCGGTGGGGCTTTGAACACTGAAGCTTTCTTT; CDR3aa: CASSQDPGGALNTEAFF
j_gene: TRBJ2-7; v_gene: TRBV6-6; abundance: .; d_gene: TRBD2; CDR3nt: TGTGCCAGCAGACTAGCGGAGACCCCCTACGAGCAGTACTTC; CDR3aa: CASRLAETPYEQYF
j_gene: TRBJ1-2; v_gene: TRBV7-9; abundance: .; d_gene: TRBD1; CDR3nt: TGTGCCAGCAGCTTAAGGGGAGTAGGGGACAGGGGTTCATACGGCTACACCTTC; CDR3aa: CASSLRGVGDRGSYGYTF
j_gene: TRBJ2-7; v_gene: TRBV18; abundance: .; d_gene: .; CDR3nt: TGTGCCAGCTCGCCGGGTCCCCTCCCTTACGAGCAGTACTTC; CDR3aa: CASSPGPLPYEQYF
j_gene: TRBJ2-1; v_gene: TRBV4-1; abundance: .; d_gene: TRBD2; CDR3nt: TGCGCCAGCAGCCAAGAGAACGTCCCTCCCGTTCCGGGGGGATCCTACAATGAGCAGTTCTTC; CDR3aa: CASSQENVPPVPGGSYNEQFF
j_gene: TRBJ2-5; v_gene: TRBV12-1; abundance: .; d_gene: .; CDR3nt: TGTGCCAGCAGCTTTGACAGGGGGCGAATCCAAGAGACCCAGTACTTC; CDR3aa: CASSFDRGRIQETQYF
j_gene: TRBJ2-7; v_gene: TRBV6-1; abundance: .; d_gene: TRBD2; CDR3nt: TGTGCCATACTAGCGGATCCGTACGAGCAGTACTTC; CDR3aa: CAILADPYEQYF
j_gene: TRBJ2-2; v_gene: TRBV19; abundance: few; d_gene: .; CDR3nt: TGTGCCACAGAGGGGGAGGGCTGCGGGGAGCTGTTTTTT; CDR3aa: CATEGEGCGELFF
j_gene: TRBJ2-5; v_gene: TRBV2; abundance: .; d_gene: .; CDR3nt: TGTGCCAGCAGTGAAGCGTTCAGGGCAATTGGGCAAGAGACCCAGTACTTC; CDR3aa: CASSEAFRAIGQETQYF
j_gene: TRBJ1-2; v_gene: TRBV7-9; abundance: .; d_gene: .; CDR3nt: TGTGCCAGCACCCTTCAGAACAACTATGGCTACACCTTC; CDR3aa: CASTLQNNYGYTF
j_gene: TRBJ2-1; v_gene: TRBV4-1; abundance: .; d_gene: TRBD2; CDR3nt: TGCGCCAGCAGCCAAACAGTAGCGGGAAAGCAGTTCTTC; CDR3aa: CASSQTVAGKQFF
j_gene: TRBJ2-7; v_gene: TRBV5-1; abundance: .; d_gene: .; CDR3nt: TGCGCCAGCAGCTTGGCGCCAGGTTCCTACGAGCAGTACTTC; CDR3aa: CASSLAPGSYEQYF
j_gene: TRBJ2-1; v_gene: TRBV25-1; abundance: .; d_gene: TRBD1; CDR3nt: TGTGCCAGCAGTGAATCCAGGACAGGGGTAGGATTGAATGAGCAGTTCTTC; CDR3aa: CASSESRTGVGLNEQFF
j_gene: TRBJ2-7; v_gene: TRBV11-2; abundance: .; d_gene: .; CDR3nt: TGTGCCAGCAGCCCGGCCGGGGTGGGCGAGCAGTACTTC; CDR3aa: CASSPAGVGEQYF
j_gene: TRBJ2-1; v_gene: TRBV27; abundance: .; d_gene: TRBD2; CDR3nt: TGTGCCAGCAGTCCCCCCCGGCGGGAGCCGTATGAGCAGTTCTTC; CDR3aa: CASSPPRREPYEQFF